These T cell receptor beta chains were read from a single sample in a study of T cell responses to AZD1222 COVID-19 vaccine. The repertoire was sequenced with immunoSEQ multiplex PCR; TCRdb's copy has only in-frame clones and lacks some. Of 90,000 to 120,000 clones listed, 80% to 90% are singletons. The material sequenced was peripheral blood, taken on day 0 of AZD1222 vaccination. All receptors come from an adult in good health. CDR3s include the opening cysteine and the closing phenylalanine or tryptophan.

>TRBJ2-7|TRBV28
CASNGQFRSYEQYF
>TRBJ1-4|TRBV4-3
CASSQDRGASNEKLFF
>TRBJ2-3|TRBV7-2
CASSLRPVADTQYF
>TRBJ2-7|TRBV6-1
CASSENNGRREQYF
>TRBJ1-5|TRBV4-1
CASSQDRGSNQPQHF
>TRBJ1-2|TRBV29-1
CSVGQGAGDYGYTF
>TRBJ2-7|TRBV7-9
CASSLGGINEQYF
>TRBJ2-2|TRBV4-2
CASSQTAGELFF
>TRBJ1-2|TRBV4-2
CASSLPRRQGTAYGYTF
>TRBJ2-5|TRBV7-6
CASSLSVMSGASTIQETQYF
>TRBJ1-1|TRBV18
CASSQGLETEAFF
>TRBJ2-5|TRBV12-3/TRBV12-4
CASSLGIQETQYF
>TRBJ2-7|TRBV3-1/TRBV3-2
CASSAWTGISYEQYF
>TRBJ1-2|TRBV2
CASSLNDRVNTF
>TRBJ2-2|TRBV19
CASTDFGFLGTGNTGELFF
>TRBJ1-6|TRBV4-3
CASSQDFGTSPLHF
>TRBJ1-1|TRBV7-3
CASSPPGQSVTEAFF
>TRBJ1-4|TRBV18
CASSPEFNEKLFF
>TRBJ1-6|TRBV18
CASSPLPGQGESPLHF
>TRBJ2-3|TRBV24-1
CATEGQGLTDTQYF
>TRBJ2-7|TRBV2
CASSEASGTGVGYF
>TRBJ2-4|TRBV28
CASSVPGESKNIQYF
>TRBJ2-7|TRBV3-1/TRBV3-2
CASSRPGTEQYF
>TRBJ2-1|TRBV2
CASRLAGFNEQFF
>TRBJ2-2|TRBV28
CASSFGGAAGELFF
>TRBJ2-7|TRBV27
CASSLSGLSEQYF
>TRBJ1-5|TRBV7-2
CASSFGQSHYQPQHF
>TRBJ1-1|TRBV18
CASSSPGGVNTEAFF
>TRBJ2-3|TRBV9
CASSGSGRADTQYF
>TRBJ1-2|TRBV28
CASSFPRDPPGYTF
>TRBJ1-5|TRBV4-1
CASASGTGNQPQHF
>TRBJ1-5|TRBV15
CATSSTVESNQPQHF
>TRBJ2-1|TRBV11-2
CASTHSRGVLEQFF
>TRBJ1-2|TRBV7-9
CASSLEGAGGYTF
>TRBJ1-3|TRBV7-9
CASSWGQGNTIYF
>TRBJ2-7|TRBV7-6
CASSLGAGAGSEQYF
>TRBJ2-1|TRBV11-1
CASSLTDNEQFF
>TRBJ1-1|TRBV7-9
CASSFVSGGATPQAFF
>TRBJ2-7|TRBV4-2
CASSPGTGSYEQYF
>TRBJ2-3|TRBV19
CASSIGSPRDTQYF
>TRBJ2-7|TRBV7-9
CASSLGQVPYEQYF
>TRBJ1-6|TRBV4-1
CASSQDGQVISSPLHF
>TRBJ1-5|TRBV30
CAWTRRGGPQHF
>TRBJ1-1|TRBV5-4
CASSYLGTNTEAFF
>TRBJ1-5|TRBV2
CASTLVNQPQHF
>TRBJ2-2|TRBV7-8
CASSLRGLAPNTGELFF
>TRBJ2-7|TRBV18
CASSPPTTGPYEQYF
>TRBJ2-7|TRBV23-1
CASTTRDSTTLGPSEQYF
>TRBJ1-2|TRBV28
CASTRDRANYGYTF
>TRBJ2-7|TRBV20-1
CSAKPGTGQYF
>TRBJ2-6|TRBV27
CASRDRLGGTGANVLTF
>TRBJ2-2|TRBV10-3
CAISGPGQGTTGELFF
>TRBJ2-5|TRBV6-2/TRBV6-3
CASSYDGVIGETQYF
>TRBJ2-5|TRBV11-2
CASSLGRGNPQETQYF
>TRBJ1-5|TRBV7-8
CASSLDAHKGPNQPQHF
>TRBJ1-2|TRBV27
CASSRDRVLGRYTF
>TRBJ1-1|TRBV11-3
CASSSGGGGNTEAFF
>TRBJ1-3|TRBV5-1
CASSLEGGLIRNTIYF
>TRBJ2-7|TRBV4-3
CASSQDGEQYF